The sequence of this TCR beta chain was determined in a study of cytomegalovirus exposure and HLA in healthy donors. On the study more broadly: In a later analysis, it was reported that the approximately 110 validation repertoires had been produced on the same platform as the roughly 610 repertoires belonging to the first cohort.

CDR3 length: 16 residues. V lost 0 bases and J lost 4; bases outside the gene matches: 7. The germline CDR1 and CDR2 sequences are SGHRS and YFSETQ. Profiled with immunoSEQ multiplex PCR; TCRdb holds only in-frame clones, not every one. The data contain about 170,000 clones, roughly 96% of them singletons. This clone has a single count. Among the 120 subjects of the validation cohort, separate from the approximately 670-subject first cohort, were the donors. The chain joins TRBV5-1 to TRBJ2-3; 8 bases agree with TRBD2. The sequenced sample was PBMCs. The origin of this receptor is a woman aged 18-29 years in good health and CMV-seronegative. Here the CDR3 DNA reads TGCGCCAGCAGCTTGGGTTACGGGGGGGCATCAGATACGCAGTATTTT. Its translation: CASSLGYGGASDTQYF. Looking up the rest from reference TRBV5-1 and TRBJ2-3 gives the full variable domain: KAGVTQTPRYLIKTRGQQVTLSCSPISGHRSVSWYQQTPGQGLQFLFEYFSETQRNKGNFPGRFSGRQFSNSRSEMNVSTLELGDSALYLCASSLGYGGASDTQYFGPGTRLTVL.